This is a list of T cell receptor beta chains from one sample in a study of blood T cell repertoires in COVID-19. TCRdb's table, derived via immunoSEQ multiplex PCR, lists solely in-frame clones and lacks some. The data hold roughly 90,000 clones, with approximately 85% observed a single time. The sequenced sample was peripheral blood. These receptors were collected from a human donor in a cohort sampled during active COVID-19. Each CDR3 is given without its conserved first and last residue. Each record gives: J gene, clone size, V gene, CDR3 protein. Size tells how often a clone was seen (once, few, many) or the class of an expanded clone, and some rows leave it out.

>TRBJ2-2|NA|TRBV5-1
ASSLGTATGELF
>TRBJ1-3|NA|TRBV5-5
ASSSLRGGSSGNTIY
>TRBJ1-6|NA|TRBV4-2
ASSQPNPGTGGSPLH
>TRBJ2-2|NA|TRBV9
ASSVAGRGAGELF
>TRBJ2-2|NA|TRBV7-2
ASSLFGANTGELF
>TRBJ2-3|NA|TRBV24-1
ATSPPGGSIDTQY
>TRBJ2-7|NA|TRBV6-5
ASSYPRETGYEQY
>TRBJ2-1|NA|TRBV9
ASSVETGDNEQF
>TRBJ2-3|NA|TRBV7-3
ASSSSGRGDTQY
>TRBJ2-3|NA|TRBV27
ASSLSGAPPDTQY
>TRBJ2-7|NA|TRBV28
ASLKPAGLSYEQY
>TRBJ2-1|NA|TRBV10-3
AISEAGEVRSYNEQF
>TRBJ2-1|NA|TRBV29-1
SVGSRASLENEQF
>TRBJ2-5|NA|TRBV7-9
ASSLMGGETQY
>TRBJ1-5|NA|TRBV6-5
ASRLSGTGKQPQH
>TRBJ1-2|few|TRBV6-6
ASRPQTGGPNYGYT
>TRBJ2-5|NA|TRBV19
ASSRTSGIKETQY
>TRBJ1-2|NA|TRBV7-2
ASSPAGGFYGYT
>TRBJ2-7|once|TRBV6-2/TRBV6-3
ASSYSRGQVTYEQY
>TRBJ2-1|few|TRBV4-2
ASSQDRGTKIGGQF
>TRBJ2-1|NA|TRBV15
ATSRERGGQDNEQF
>TRBJ1-1|NA|TRBV11-3
ASSPQGMNTEAF
>TRBJ1-4|NA|TRBV30
AWSVQGDLLF
>TRBJ1-2|NA|TRBV7-3
ASSRTGGRNYGYT
>TRBJ2-2|NA|TRBV7-8
ASSLVAGGYTGELF
>TRBJ1-1|NA|TRBV2
ASSVGTVNTEAF
>TRBJ2-7|NA|TRBV30
AWSPSVPLYEQY
>TRBJ2-1|NA|TRBV11-3
ASSLGGGGYNEQF
>TRBJ2-5|NA|TRBV4-2
ASSQGGRGETQY
>TRBJ2-5|NA|TRBV5-1
ASSPRLASTQETQY
>TRBJ2-7|NA|TRBV7-2
ASSAGGPSYEQY
>TRBJ2-3|once|TRBV27
ATHDRDRPYNTQY
>TRBJ2-1|NA|TRBV30
AWSGTSGYNEQF
>TRBJ2-7|few|TRBV7-8
ASSRPQTGTSGGISYEQY
>TRBJ2-5|NA|TRBV30
AWTQRAGGRGETQY
>TRBJ2-1|NA|TRBV24-1
ATSDFRDSSGIGYNEQF
>TRBJ1-5|NA|TRBV7-9
ASSSAGTAHQPQH
>TRBJ2-5|NA|TRBV10-2
ASSEPLVRETQY
>TRBJ2-5|NA|TRBV5-4
ASSQLTGEETQY
>TRBJ2-1|NA|TRBV28
AHRTGYNEQF
>TRBJ1-1|NA|TRBV5-6
ASRGGAAGYTEAF
>TRBJ2-3|once|TRBV9
ASSASGRIADTQY
>TRBJ2-3|NA|TRBV7-9
ASEWEADTQY
>TRBJ1-2|NA|TRBV6-5
ASEGLYGYT
>TRBJ2-2|once|TRBV6-2/TRBV6-3
ASSYSRGITGELF
>TRBJ1-2|few|TRBV3-1/TRBV3-2
ASSQETGDYGYT
>TRBJ1-4|NA|TRBV3-1/TRBV3-2
ASSQRGTDEKLF